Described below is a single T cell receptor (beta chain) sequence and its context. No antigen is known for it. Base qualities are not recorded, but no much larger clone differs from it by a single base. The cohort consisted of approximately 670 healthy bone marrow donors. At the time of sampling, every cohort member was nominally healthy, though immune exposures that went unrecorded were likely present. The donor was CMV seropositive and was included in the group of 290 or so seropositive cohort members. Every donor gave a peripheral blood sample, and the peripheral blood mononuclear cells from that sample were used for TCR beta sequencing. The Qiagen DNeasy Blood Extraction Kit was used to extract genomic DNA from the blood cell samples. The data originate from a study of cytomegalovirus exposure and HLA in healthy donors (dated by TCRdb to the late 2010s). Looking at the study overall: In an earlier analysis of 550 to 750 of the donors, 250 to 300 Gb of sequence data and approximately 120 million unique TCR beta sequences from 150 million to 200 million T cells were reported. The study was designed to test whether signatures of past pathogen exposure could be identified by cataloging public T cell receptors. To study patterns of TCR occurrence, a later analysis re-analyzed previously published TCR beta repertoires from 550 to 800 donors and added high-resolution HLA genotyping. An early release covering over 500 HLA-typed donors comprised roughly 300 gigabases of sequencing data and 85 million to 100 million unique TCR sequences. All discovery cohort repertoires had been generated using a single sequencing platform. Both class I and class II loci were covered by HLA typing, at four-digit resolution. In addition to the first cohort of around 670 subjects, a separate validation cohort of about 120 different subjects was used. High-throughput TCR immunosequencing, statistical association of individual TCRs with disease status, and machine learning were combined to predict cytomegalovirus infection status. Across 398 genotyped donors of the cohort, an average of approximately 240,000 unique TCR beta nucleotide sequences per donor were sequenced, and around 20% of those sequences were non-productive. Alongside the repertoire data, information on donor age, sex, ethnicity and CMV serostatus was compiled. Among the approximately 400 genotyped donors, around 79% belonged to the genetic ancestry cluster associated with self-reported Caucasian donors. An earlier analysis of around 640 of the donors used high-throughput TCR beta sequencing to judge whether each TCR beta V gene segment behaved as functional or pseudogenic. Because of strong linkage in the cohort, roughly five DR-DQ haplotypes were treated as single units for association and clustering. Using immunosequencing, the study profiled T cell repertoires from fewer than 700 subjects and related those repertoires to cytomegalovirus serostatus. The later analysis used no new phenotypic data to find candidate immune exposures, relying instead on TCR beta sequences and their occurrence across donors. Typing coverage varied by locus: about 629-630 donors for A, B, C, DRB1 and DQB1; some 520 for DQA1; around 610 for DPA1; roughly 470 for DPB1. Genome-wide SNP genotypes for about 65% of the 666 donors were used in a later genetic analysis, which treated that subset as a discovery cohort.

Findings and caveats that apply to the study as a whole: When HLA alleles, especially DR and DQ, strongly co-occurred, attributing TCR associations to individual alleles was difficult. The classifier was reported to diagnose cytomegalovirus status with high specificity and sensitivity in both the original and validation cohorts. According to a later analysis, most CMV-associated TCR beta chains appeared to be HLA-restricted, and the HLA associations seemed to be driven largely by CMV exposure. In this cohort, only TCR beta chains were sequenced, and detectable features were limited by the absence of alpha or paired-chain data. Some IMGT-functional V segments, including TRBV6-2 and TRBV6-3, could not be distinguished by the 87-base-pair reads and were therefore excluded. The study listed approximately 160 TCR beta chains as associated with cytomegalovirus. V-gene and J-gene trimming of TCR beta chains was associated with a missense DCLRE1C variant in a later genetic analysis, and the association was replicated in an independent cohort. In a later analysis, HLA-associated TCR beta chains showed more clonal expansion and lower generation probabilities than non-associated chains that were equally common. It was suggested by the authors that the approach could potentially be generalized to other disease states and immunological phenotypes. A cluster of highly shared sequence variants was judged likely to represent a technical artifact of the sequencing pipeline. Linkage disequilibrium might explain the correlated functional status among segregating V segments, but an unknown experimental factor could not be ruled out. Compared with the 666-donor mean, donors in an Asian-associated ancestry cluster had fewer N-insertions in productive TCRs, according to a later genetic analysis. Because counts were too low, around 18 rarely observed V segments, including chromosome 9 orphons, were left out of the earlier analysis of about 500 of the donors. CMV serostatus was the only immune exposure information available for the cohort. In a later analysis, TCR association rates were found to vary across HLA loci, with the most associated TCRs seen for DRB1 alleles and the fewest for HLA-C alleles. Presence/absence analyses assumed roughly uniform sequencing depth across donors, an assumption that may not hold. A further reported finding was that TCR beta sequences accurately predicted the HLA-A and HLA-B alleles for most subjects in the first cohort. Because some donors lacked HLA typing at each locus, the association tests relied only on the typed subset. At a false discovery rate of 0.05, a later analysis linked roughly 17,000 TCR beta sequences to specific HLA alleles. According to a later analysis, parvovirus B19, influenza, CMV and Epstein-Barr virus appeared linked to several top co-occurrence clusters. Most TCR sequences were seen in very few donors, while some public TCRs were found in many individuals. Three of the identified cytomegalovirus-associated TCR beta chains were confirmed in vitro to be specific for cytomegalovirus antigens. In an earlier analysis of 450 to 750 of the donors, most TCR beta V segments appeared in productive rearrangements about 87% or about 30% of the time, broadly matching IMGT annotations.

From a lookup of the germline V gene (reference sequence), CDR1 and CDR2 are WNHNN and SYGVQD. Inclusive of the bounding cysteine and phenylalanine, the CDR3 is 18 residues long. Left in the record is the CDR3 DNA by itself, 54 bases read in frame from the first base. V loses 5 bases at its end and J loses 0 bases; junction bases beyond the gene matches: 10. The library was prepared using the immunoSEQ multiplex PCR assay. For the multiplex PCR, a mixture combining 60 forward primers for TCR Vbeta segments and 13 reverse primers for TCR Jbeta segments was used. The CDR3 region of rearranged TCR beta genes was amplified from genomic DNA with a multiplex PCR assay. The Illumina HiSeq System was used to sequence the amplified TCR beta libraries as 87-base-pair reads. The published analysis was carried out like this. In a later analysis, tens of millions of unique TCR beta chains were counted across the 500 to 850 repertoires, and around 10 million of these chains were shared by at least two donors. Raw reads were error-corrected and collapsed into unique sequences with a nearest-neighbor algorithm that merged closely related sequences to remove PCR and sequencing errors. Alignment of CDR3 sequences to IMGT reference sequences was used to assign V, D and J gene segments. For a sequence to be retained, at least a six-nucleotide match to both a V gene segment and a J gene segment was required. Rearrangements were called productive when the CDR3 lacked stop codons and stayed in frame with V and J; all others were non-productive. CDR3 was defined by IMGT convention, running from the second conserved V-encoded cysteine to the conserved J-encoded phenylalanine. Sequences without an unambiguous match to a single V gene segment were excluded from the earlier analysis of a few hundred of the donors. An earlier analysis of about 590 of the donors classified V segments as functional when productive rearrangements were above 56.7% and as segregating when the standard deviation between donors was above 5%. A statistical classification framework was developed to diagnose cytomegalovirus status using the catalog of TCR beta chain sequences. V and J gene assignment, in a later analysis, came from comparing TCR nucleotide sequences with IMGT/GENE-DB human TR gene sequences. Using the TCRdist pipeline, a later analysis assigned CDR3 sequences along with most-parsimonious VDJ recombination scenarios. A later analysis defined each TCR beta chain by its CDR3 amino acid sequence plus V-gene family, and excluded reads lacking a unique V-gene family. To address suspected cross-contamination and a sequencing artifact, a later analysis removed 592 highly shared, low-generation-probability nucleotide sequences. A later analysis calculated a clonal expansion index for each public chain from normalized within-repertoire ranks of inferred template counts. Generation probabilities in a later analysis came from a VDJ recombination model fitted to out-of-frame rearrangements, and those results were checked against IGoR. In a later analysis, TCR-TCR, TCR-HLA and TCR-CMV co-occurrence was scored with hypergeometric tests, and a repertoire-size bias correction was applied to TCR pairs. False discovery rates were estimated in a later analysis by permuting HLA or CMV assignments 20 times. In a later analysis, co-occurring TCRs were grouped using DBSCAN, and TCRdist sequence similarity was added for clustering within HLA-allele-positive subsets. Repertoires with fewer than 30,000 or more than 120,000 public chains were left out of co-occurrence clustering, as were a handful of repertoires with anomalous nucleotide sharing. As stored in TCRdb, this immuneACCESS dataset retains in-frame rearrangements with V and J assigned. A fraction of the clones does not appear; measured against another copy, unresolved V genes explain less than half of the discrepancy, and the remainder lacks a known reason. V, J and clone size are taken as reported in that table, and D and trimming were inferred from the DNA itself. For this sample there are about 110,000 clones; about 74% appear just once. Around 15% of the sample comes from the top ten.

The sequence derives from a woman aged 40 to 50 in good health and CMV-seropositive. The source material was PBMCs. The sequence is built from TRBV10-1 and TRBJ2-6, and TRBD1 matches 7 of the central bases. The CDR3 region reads CASSWDRPHLSGANVLTF. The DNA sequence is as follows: TGCGCCAGCAGTTGGGACAGACCTCACCTCTCTGGGGCCAACGTCCTGACTTTC.